This TCR beta chain appears in the sequencing data of a study of identical twins. The study's findings and limits: Partial confounding of zero-insertion analyses by invariant MAIT and iNKT cells was possible.

With 2 bases clipped from V and 8 bases from J, the junction kept 5 bases outside the gene matches. CDR1 is SEHNR and CDR2 is FQNEAQ in the germline V gene (reference sequence). The CDR3 length is 15 residues. Template switching created a universal primer site, and the cDNA included unique molecular identifiers. TCRdb re-called the 5' RACE reads with MiXCR, one entry per CDR3 protein. The sample consists of roughly 220,000 distinct CDR3 sequences, approximately 5.9% of them appearing once. Regarding this clonotype: The target antigen is unknown.

These sequences were also reported in another study, on T cells expressing NK-cell markers. That publication notes: Researchers report these clonotypes also headed the CD3+CD56-NKG2C+ fraction in a handful of donors. Expanded clones of NKG2C+ T cells had an unclear HCMV specificity.

Sample: CD8+ T cells sorted from blood. The V and J genes are TRBV7-9 and TRBJ2-1; 11 nucleotides agree with TRBD2. This receptor was taken from a woman aged 18-29 years in good health. The CDR3 DNA reads as TGTGCCAGCAGCTTAATAGCGGGGGGGATGGATGAGCAGTTCTTC. It translates to CASSLIAGGMDEQFF. Filled out from reference TRBV7-9 and TRBJ2-1, the complete variable domain reads DTGVSQNPRHKITKRGQNVTFRCDPISEHNRLYWYRQTLGQGPEFLTYFQNEAQLEKSRLLSDRFSAERPKGSFSTLEIQRTEQGDSAMYLCASSLIAGGMDEQFFGPGTRLTVL.